These 15 T cell receptor beta chains were sequenced from one sample in a study of T cell responses to AZD1222 COVID-19 vaccine. Assay used: immunoSEQ multiplex PCR; TCRdb lists only in-frame clones, some missing. The sample contains tens of thousands of clones, approximately 86% of which appear only once. The source was peripheral blood, collected on day 0 of AZD1222 vaccination. These receptors were taken from an adult in good health.

The chain couples TRBV30 to TRBJ1-1; no clear D gene. Between the trimmed V and J ends, which lost 2 bases and 3 bases, there was a span of 13 bases. This CDR3 has 14 amino acids. The germline CDR1 and CDR2 sequences are GTSNPN and SVGIG (reference sequence). This CDR3 is CAWSLAGLYTEAFF. DNA of the CDR3: TGTGCCTGGAGTCTGGCGGGGTTGTACACTGAAGCTTTCTTT.

The CDR3 region is CASSQESATGYNSPLHF. The CDR3 DNA follows: TGTGCCAGCAGCCAAGAGTCGGCTACAGGCTATAATTCACCCCTCCACTTT. This rearrangement joins TRBV4-2 to TRBJ1-6, with D possibly TRBD1 on 5 matching bases. Germline V gene sequence: CDR1 LGHNA, CDR2 YNFKEQ. The CDR3 has 17 residues. The V end lost 0 bases, the J end lost 3 bases, and 12 bases lay between the germline ends.

In its sample, this clone was seen once. The chain combines TRBV9 with TRBJ1-5; no clear D gene. From germline, CDR1 is SGDLS and CDR2 YYNGEE. This CDR3 spans 14 amino acids. Trimming shortened V by 0 bases and J by 2 bases, and 6 bases separated the two germline ends. For the CDR3, the DNA is TGTGCCAGCAGCGTAGGGGCAGGCAATCAGCCCCAGCATTTT. Encoded protein: CASSVGAGNQPQHF.

Concerning this clone itself: An end of the junction differs from the germline gene, which may be a read error. CDR3 residues: CASSEFKVRKRAVCF. The CDR3 DNA sequence: TGTGCCAGCAGCGAATTTAAGGTTCGGAAGAGGGCAGTCTGTTTT. The chain couples TRBV9 to TRBJ1-3; D is undetermined. Looked up from germline, CDR1 is SGDLS and CDR2 is YYNGEE. This CDR3 has 15 amino acids.

DNA for the CDR3: TGTGCCAGCAGTTACTCGAAGTCCGACTCCTACGAGCAGTACTTC. It yields the protein CASSYSKSDSYEQYF. The J gene is TRBJ2-7, the V gene TRBV6-5, with D hard to call. Trimming cost V 0 bases and J 0 bases, with 9 bases left between them. Germline CDR1 and CDR2: MNHEY and SVGAGI. This CDR3 is 15 amino acids long.

In regard to this clone: Mismatch with germline at one junction end may stem from a read error. V gene TRBV27 combines with J gene TRBJ1-2; D is unclear. In germline, CDR1 is MNHEY, CDR2 SMNVEV (reference sequence). The CDR3 runs to 13 residues. As DNA, the CDR3 is TGTGCCAGTTATGACTCCGCTAACTATGGTTACACCTTC. As protein: CASYDSANYGYTF.

The V gene is TRBV10-3, the J gene TRBJ1-5; TRBD1 matches 11 bases. The CDR3 has 15 residues. In germline, CDR1 is ENHRY, CDR2 SYGVKD. V lost 8 bases and J lost 4; bases outside the gene matches: 7. The DNA for the CDR3 is TGTGCCATCGGGGGGACAGGGGGGAGTAATCAGCCCCAGCATTTT. This gives the protein CAIGGTGGSNQPQHF.

This clone was recorded once. V gene TRBV7-2 combines with J gene TRBJ1-3; 10 nucleotides agree with TRBD1. The germline CDR1 and CDR2 sequences are SGHTA and FQGNSA. The CDR3 is 17 residues long. The J segment lost 0 bases and the V segment lost 2 bases, leaving 4 bases of the junction unmatched. CDR3 loop: CASSLRQGAYSGNTIYF. DNA for the CDR3: TGTGCCAGCAGCTTACGACAGGGGGCCTACTCTGGAAACACCATATATTTT.

The chain is built from TRBV9 and TRBJ2-1; 8 nucleotides match TRBD2. This CDR3 is 16 amino acids long. Germline lookup yields CDR1 SGDLS and CDR2 YYNGEE. After removal of 0 bases from V and 4 bases from J, the junction contained 6 bases not matched to a gene. DNA of the CDR3: TGTGCCAGCAGCGTAGCGGGAGGGCGAGATTACAATGAGCAGTTCTTC. This sequence encodes CASSVAGGRDYNEQFF. Filled out from reference TRBV9 and TRBJ2-1, the complete variable domain reads DSGVTQTPKHLITATGQRVTLRCSPRSGDLSVYWYQQSLDQGLQFLIQYYNGEERAKGNILERFSAQQFPDLHSELNLSSLELGDSALYFCASSVAGGRDYNEQFFGPGTRLTVL.

The chain carries TRBV18 and TRBJ1-5; D not certain. Germline V lookup: CDR1 KGHSH, CDR2 LQKENI. V lost 3 bases and J lost 5, with 8 bases in between. The length of the CDR3 is 13 residues. CDR3 region: CASSPGEDQPQHF. The CDR3 nucleotides are TGTGCCAGCTCACCCGGAGAGGATCAGCCCCAGCATTTT.

DNA for the CDR3: TGTGCCAGCTCACCCGGCGACGCGGGAAACACCATATATTTT. This gives the protein CASSPGDAGNTIYF. The chain employs TRBV18 and TRBJ1-3, with D unresolved. V was pared by 3 bases and J by 4 bases, with 10 bases between. Germline assignment: CDR1 KGHSH and CDR2 LQKENI. There are 14 residues in the CDR3.

This clone was seen only a few times. The V gene is TRBV27, the J gene TRBJ2-1; D gene ambiguous. V was trimmed by 2 bases and J by 9 bases, leaving 17 bases between them. From germline, CDR1 is MNHEY and CDR2 SMNVEV (reference sequence). The CDR3 is made up of 15 amino acids. The CDR3 DNA is TGTGCCAGCAGTTTAGATAGGGCGGTAGTTCGTGAGCAGTTCTTC. Translating gives CASSLDRAVVREQFF.

J is TRBJ1-2 and V is TRBV10-3; TRBD1 matches 8 bases. The CDR3 has 15 amino acids. Germline CDR1 is ENHRY and CDR2 is SYGVKD. The V gene end was trimmed by 4 bases and the J gene end by 13 bases; junction bases not matched to a gene: 17. DNA of the CDR3: TGTGCCATCAGTGGGAGAAATCAACCAGGGGGCGCTTGCACCTTC. The encoded protein is CAISGRNQPGGACTF.

The chain links TRBV18 to TRBJ1-1; the D gene is possibly TRBD1 (6 bases). The germline V gene encodes CDR1 KGHSH and CDR2 LQKENI. This CDR3 has 16 amino acids. With 0 bases removed from V and 0 bases from J, the gap between germline ends came to 11 bases. CDR3 sequence (DNA): TGTGCCAGCTCACCACCGAACCGGGACATGAACACTGAAGCTTTCTTT. Encoded protein: CASSPPNRDMNTEAFF.

The CDR3 DNA sequence: TGTGCCAGTAGTATCAGCGGGCGTCGGGGAAACACCATATATTTT. It codes for CASSISGRRGNTIYF. The chain recombines TRBV19 with TRBJ1-3; D call uncertain. This CDR3 has 15 amino acids. V lost 3 bases to trimming and J lost 4 bases, with 13 bases between them. Germline assignment: CDR1 LNHDA and CDR2 SQIVND (reference sequence).